The present T cell receptor (beta chain) was sequenced within a study of blood T cell repertoires in COVID-19. About the study: Samples taken during acute and convalescent COVID-19 were collected in the United States, Italy and Spain. T cells, B-cell-depleted T cells, or PBMCs provided the cDNA or gDNA that served as material.

Original methodology: Estimated nucleated cell counts came from reference gene primer amplification. Here immunoSEQ multiplex PCR was the method, and the copy in TCRdb shows in-frame clones only, minus some. D and trimming come from the DNA, and the V and J calls and clone size come from that table. The top ten hold 5.5% to 7% of the sample, which has some 300,000 clones, around 88% seen once. V was pared by 0 bases and J by 5 bases, with 7 bases of the junction left unmatched. From germline, CDR1 is SGHRS and CDR2 YFSETQ. The length of the CDR3 is 16 residues. The sample comprised peripheral blood. This chain links TRBV5-1 with TRBJ1-1; TRBD1 matches at 10 bases. The TCR comes from a woman aged 25 to 39 who had recovered from COVID-19. In nucleotides, the CDR3 is TGCGCCAGCAGCTTGGGGTTGGGGACAGGGGAAACTGAAGCTTTCTTT. Protein sequence: CASSLGLGTGETEAFF.